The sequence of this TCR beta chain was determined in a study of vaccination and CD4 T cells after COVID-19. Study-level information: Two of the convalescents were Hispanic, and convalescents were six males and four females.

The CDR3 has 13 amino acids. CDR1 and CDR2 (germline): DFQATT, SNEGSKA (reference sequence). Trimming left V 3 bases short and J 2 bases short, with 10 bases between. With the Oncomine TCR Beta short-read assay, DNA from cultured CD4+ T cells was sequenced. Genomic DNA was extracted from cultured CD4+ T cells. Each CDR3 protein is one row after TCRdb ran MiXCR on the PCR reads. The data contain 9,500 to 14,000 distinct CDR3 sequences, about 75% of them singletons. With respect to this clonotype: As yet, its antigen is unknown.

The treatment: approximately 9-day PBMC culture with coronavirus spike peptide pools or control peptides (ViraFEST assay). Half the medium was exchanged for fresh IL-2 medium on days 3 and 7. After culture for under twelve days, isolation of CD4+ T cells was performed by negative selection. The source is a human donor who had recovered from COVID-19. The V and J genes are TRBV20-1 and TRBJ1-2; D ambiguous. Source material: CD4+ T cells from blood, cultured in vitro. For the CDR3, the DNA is TGCAGTGCTAGCGGCACCTCGAACTATGGCTACACCTTC. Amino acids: CSASGTSNYGYTF.